A single sample is the source of the 18 T cell receptor beta chains below, sequenced in a study of shared clonotypes between healthy human individuals. Method: immunoSEQ multiplex PCR; TCRdb's copy keeps in-frame clones and lacks some. The repertoire holds about 1 million clones, around 76% seen once, with 1.4% in the top ten. The sequenced sample was memory CD4+ T cells sorted from blood. Sample subset: CD45RA-negative fraction. These receptor sequences come from a young man in good health.

The chain uses TRBV19 and TRBJ1-1; D is unclear. The V end was cut by 6 bases, the J end by 2 bases, with 10 bases between. CDR1 is LNHDA, CDR2 SQIVND, per germline (reference sequence). CDR3 size: 13 residues. Here the CDR3 DNA reads TGTGCCAGTAGGACCATGGGCAACACTGAAGCTTTCTTT. Its protein product is CASRTMGNTEAFF.

This rearrangement joins TRBV5-6 to TRBJ2-7; weak D call: TRBD1 (6 bases). CDR1 and CDR2 (germline): SGHDT, YYEEEE. This CDR3 has 12 residues. Trimming took 2 bases from V and 7 from J, leaving 10 bases between them. CDR3 bases: TGTGCCAGCAGCTTTCAGGGGATAGAGCAGTACTTC. It yields the protein CASSFQGIEQYF.

V usage is TRBV5-8 and J usage is TRBJ1-5; 7 nucleotides agree with TRBD1. Trimming at V came to 0 bases and at J to 6 bases, leaving 6 bases not matched to a gene. Looked up from germline, CDR1 is SGHTS and CDR2 is YDEGEE. The CDR3 runs to 15 residues. The CDR3 DNA is TGTGCCAGCAGCTTGGGGCAGGGGGACGGTCAGCCCCAGCATTTT. Translated: CASSLGQGDGQPQHF.

The chain links TRBV4-1 to TRBJ2-7; tentatively, D is TRBD1 (5 bases). Germline assignment: CDR1 MGHRA and CDR2 YSYEKL. CDR3 length: 14 amino acids. V lost 1 base, J lost 4 bases, and 11 bases lay in between. CDR3 coding DNA: TGCGCCAGCAGCCAAGGGCAGGGCCTTTACGAGCAGTACTTC. Protein product: CASSQGQGLYEQYF.

V gene TRBV2 combines with J gene TRBJ1-1; 7 bases agree with TRBD1. The germline CDR1 and CDR2 sequences are SNHLY and FYNNEI. Trimming cost V 6 bases and J 5 bases; bases outside gene matches: 3. The CDR3 runs to 12 residues. The CDR3 region is CASRQGRTEAFF. In DNA, the CDR3 is TGTGCCAGCAGACAGGGGAGGACTGAAGCTTTCTTT.

V is TRBV4-1 and J is TRBJ1-2, with a tentative D call TRBD1 (5 bases). This CDR3 has 15 residues. Germline V CDR1 and CDR2: MGHRA, YSYEKL. V dropped 2 bases and J dropped 5 bases, with 15 bases sitting between them. CDR3 nucleotides: TGCGCCAGCAGCCAACACCCGACAGTGAATTATGGCTACACCTTC. It codes for CASSQHPTVNYGYTF.

This clone was seen only a few times. The chain joins TRBV21-1 to TRBJ1-5; TRBD1 is the table's D call, not checked against the DNA. TRBV21-1 is a pseudogene segment. The CDR3 covers 15 residues. The CDR3 coding sequence is TGTGCCAGCAGCAAACAAGGACAGGGGGACCAGCCCCAGCATTTT. Amino acid sequence: CASSKQGQGDQPQHF.

V is TRBV5-1 and J is TRBJ2-7; 11 bases fit TRBD1. CDR1 and CDR2 from the germline V gene are SGHRS and YFSETQ. CDR3 length: 17 residues. The V segment lost 0 bases and the J segment 2 bases; nucleotides outside the gene matches: 7. The CDR3 protein is CASSLGAAGQGAYEQYF. The CDR3, as DNA: TGCGCCAGCAGCTTGGGAGCCGCGGGACAGGGGGCCTACGAGCAGTACTTC.

The V and J genes are TRBV5-4 and TRBJ2-7, with D perhaps TRBD1 (5 bases). Trimming cost V 0 bases and J 6 bases, with 13 bases left between them. The CDR3 contains 14 residues. From germline, CDR1 is SGHNT and CDR2 YYREEE (reference sequence). CDR3 in amino acids: CASSLGVQDVEQYF. The CDR3 DNA reads as TGTGCCAGCAGCTTGGGTGTACAGGATGTCGAGCAGTACTTC.

The chain couples TRBV9 to TRBJ2-1; D may match TRBD1 or TRBD2 (6 bases each). Trimming removed 2 bases at V and 7 bases at J, with 10 bases between. In germline, CDR1 is SGDLS, CDR2 YYNGEE. This CDR3 has 13 residues. The CDR3 bases are TGTGCCAGCAGCGTGGGGGGCCCGAATGAGCAGTTCTTC. Encoded protein: CASSVGGPNEQFF.

As DNA, the CDR3 is TGCGCCAGCAGCTCCCCCTCTAACTCCTACGAGCAGTACTTC. Residues: CASSSPSNSYEQYF. This rearrangement joins TRBV5-1 to TRBJ2-7; no firm D call. CDR3 length: 14 amino acids. The germline CDR1 and CDR2 sequences are SGHRS and YFSETQ. The V and J ends lost 3 bases and 0 bases respectively, with 10 bases between them.

This chain connects TRBV7-9 to TRBJ1-4; D gene unclear. The CDR3 has 17 residues. Trimming removed 4 bases at V and 1 base at J, with 16 bases between. Germline CDR1 and CDR2: SEHNR and FQNEAQ (reference sequence). CDR3: CASSSTGSLVTNEKLFF. Written as DNA, the CDR3 is TGTGCCAGCAGCTCCACTGGTTCTCTGGTAACTAATGAAAAACTGTTTTTT.

Worth noting for this clone: One junction end disagrees with the germline gene, perhaps due to a read error. V gene TRBV7-7 combines with J gene TRBJ2-5, with D possibly matching TRBD2 (6 bases). The J call may be mistaken, given a closer DNA end match to TRBJ2-7. Germline CDR1 SSHAT, CDR2 FNYEAQ (reference sequence). This CDR3 has 13 residues. CDR3 amino acids: CASSEGLIYEQYF. CDR3 DNA: TGTGCTAGCAGCGAGGGACTTATCTACGAGCAGTACTTC.

The V gene is TRBV5-5, the J gene TRBJ2-7, with 8 bases identical to TRBD1. CDR1 SGHKS and CDR2 YYEKEE come from the germline V gene (reference sequence). V shed 1 base and J 0 bases; nucleotides not matched to a gene: 6. The CDR3 length is 16 residues. DNA for the CDR3: TGTGCCAGCAGCTTGCGGGGACAGGAGGGCTCCTACGAGCAGTACTTC. It is translated as CASSLRGQEGSYEQYF. The entire variable domain, with the rest obtained from reference TRBV5-5 and TRBJ2-7, is as follows: DAGVTQSPTHLIKTRGQQVTLRCSPISGHKSVSWYQQVLGQGPQFIFQYYEKEERGRGNFPDRFSARQFPNYSSELNVNALLLGDSALYLCASSLRGQEGSYEQYFGPGTRLTVT.

This clone showed up just once. This chain links TRBV11-1 with TRBJ2-3, with 8 bases identical to TRBD1. The junction had 10 bases not matched to a gene; V was cut back by 4 bases and J by 1 base. Germline V gives CDR1 SGHAT, CDR2 FQDESV (reference sequence). The CDR3 runs 17 residues. Written as DNA, the CDR3 is TGTGCCAGCAGCTCCGGGCCGGACAGGGCTCGCACAGATACGCAGTATTTT. Protein sequence: CASSSGPDRARTDTQYF. Variable domain in full (rest from reference TRBV11-1 and TRBJ2-3): EAEVAQSPRYKITEKSQAVAFWCDPISGHATLYWYRQILGQGPELLVQFQDESVVDDSQLPKDRFSAERLKGVDSTLKIQPAELGDSAMYLCASSSGPDRARTDTQYFGPGTRLTVL.

The V and J genes are TRBV12-5 and TRBJ2-2; TRBD1 is a possible D gene (5 bases). This CDR3 spans 14 amino acids. CDR1 and CDR2 from the germline V gene are LGHNT and FRNRAP. Trimming stripped 2 bases from V and 1 base from J, with 5 bases between. The CDR3 DNA sequence: TGTGCTAGTGGTTTGACAGGGAACACCGGGGAGCTGTTTTTT. Its protein is CASGLTGNTGELFF.

This clone was seen a handful of times. The chain employs TRBV6-1 and TRBJ1-1, with D possibly matching TRBD1 (5 bases). The CDR3 extends over 14 amino acids. Trimming took off 11 bases at V and 5 bases at J, with 21 bases between the two ends. Germline CDR1 is MNHNS and CDR2 is SASEGT. CDR3 DNA sequence: TGTGCCTCACGTACGGGACCTCAAGGTACTGAAGCTTTCTTT. Translating gives CASRTGPQGTEAFF.

The genes are TRBV7-2 and TRBJ1-5, with 8 positions matching TRBD1. Germline V gene data show CDR1 as SGHTA and CDR2 as FQGNSA. With V trimmed by 2 bases and J by 9 bases, 15 bases remained unmatched. The CDR3 extends over 17 amino acids. The CDR3 nucleotides read TGTGCCAGCAGCTTAATCTCAGGGGGCGCACAAGGCGGGCCCCAGCATTTT. Translating gives CASSLISGGAQGGPQHF.